The present T cell receptor beta chain was sequenced within a study of T cell responses to AZD1222 COVID-19 vaccine. Some clones are missing from TCRdb's copy, which holds only in-frame ones; the method was immunoSEQ multiplex PCR. The sample includes about 100,000 clones, less than 90% seen only once; the top ten take over 15%. V lost 3 bases to trimming and J lost 3 bases, with 8 bases between them. The CDR3 consists of 13 residues. Germline V gives CDR1 SGHNT, CDR2 YENEEA. The chain employs TRBV11-3 and TRBJ1-1, with unresolved D. Sequenced material: peripheral blood, taken on day 0 of AZD1222 vaccination. The TCR originated in an adult in good health. CDR3 region: CASSFEEDTEAFF. The DNA for the CDR3 is TGTGCCAGCAGCTTTGAGGAGGACACTGAAGCTTTCTTT.